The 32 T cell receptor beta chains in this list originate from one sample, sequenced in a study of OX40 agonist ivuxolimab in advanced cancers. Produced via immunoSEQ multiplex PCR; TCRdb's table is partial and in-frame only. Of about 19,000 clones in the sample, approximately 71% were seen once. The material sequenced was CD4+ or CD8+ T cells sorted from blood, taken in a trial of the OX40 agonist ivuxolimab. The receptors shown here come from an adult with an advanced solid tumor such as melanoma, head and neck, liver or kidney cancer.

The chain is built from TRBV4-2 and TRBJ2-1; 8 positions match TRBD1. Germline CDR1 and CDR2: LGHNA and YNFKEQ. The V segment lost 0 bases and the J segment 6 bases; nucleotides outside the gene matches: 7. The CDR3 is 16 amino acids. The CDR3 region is CASSQEGTGWGNEQFF. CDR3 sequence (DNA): TGTGCCAGCAGCCAAGAGGGGACAGGCTGGGGCAATGAGCAGTTCTTC.

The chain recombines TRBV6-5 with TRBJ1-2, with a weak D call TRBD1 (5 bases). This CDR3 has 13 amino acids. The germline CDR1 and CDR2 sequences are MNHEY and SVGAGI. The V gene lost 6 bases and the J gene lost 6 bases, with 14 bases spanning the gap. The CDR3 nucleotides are TGTGCCAGCAGCACCGACAGCCTCCATGGCTACACCTTC. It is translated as CASSTDSLHGYTF.

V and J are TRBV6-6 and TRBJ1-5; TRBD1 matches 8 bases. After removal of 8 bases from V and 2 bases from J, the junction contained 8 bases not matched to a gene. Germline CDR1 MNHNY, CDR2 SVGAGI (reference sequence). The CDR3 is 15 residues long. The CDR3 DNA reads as TGTGCCAGCTCACTTGGACAGGGTGGCAATCAGCCCCAGCATTTT. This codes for CASSLGQGGNQPQHF.

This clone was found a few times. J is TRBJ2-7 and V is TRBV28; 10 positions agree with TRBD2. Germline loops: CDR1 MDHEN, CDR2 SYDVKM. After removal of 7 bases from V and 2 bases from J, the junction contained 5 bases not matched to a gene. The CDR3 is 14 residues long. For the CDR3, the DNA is TGTGCCAGCAATATAGCGGGAGGCCCCTACGAGCAGTACTTC. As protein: CASNIAGGPYEQYF.

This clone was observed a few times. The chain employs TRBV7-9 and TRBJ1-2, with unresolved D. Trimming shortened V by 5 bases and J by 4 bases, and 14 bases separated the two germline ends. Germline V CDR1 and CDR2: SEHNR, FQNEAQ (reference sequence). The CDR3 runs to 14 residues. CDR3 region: CASSTYSGVYGYTF. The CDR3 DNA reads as TGTGCCAGCAGCACTTATAGCGGGGTCTATGGCTACACCTTC.

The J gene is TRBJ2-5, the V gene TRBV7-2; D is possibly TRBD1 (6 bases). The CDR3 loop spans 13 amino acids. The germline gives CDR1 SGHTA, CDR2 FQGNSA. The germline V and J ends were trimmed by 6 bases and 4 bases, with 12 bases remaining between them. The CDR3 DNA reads TGTGCCAGCAGACCACAGGGTCGAGAGACCCAGTACTTC. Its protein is CASRPQGRETQYF.

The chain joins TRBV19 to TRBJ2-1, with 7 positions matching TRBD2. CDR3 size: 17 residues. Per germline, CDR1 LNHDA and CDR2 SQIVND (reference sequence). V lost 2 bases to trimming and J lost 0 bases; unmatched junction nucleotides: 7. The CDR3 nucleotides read TGTGCCAGTAGTATATGGCTAGCGGATAGCTCCTACAATGAGCAGTTCTTC. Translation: CASSIWLADSSYNEQFF.

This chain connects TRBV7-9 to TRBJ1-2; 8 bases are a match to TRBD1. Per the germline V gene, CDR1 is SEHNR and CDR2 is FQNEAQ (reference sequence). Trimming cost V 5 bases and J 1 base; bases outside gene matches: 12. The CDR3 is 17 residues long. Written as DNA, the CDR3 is TGTGCCAGCAGCCCTCTAGGACAGGGCTCGCATAACTATGGCTACACCTTC. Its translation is CASSPLGQGSHNYGYTF. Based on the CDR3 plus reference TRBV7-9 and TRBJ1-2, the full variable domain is DTGVSQNPRHKITKRGQNVTFRCDPISEHNRLYWYRQTLGQGPEFLTYFQNEAQLEKSRLLSDRFSAERPKGSFSTLEIQRTEQGDSAMYLCASSPLGQGSHNYGYTFGSGTRLTVV.

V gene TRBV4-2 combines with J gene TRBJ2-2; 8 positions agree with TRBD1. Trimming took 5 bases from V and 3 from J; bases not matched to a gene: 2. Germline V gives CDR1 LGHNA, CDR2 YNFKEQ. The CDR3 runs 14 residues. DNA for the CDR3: TGTGCCAGCAGCTTGACAGGGGACACCGGGGAGCTGTTTTTT. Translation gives CASSLTGDTGELFF.

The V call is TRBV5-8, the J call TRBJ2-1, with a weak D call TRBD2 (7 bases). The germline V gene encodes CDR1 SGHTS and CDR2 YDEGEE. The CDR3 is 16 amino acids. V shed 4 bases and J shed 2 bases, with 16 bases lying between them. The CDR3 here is CASSPFAGATYNEQFF. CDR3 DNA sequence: TGTGCCAGCAGCCCCTTCGCGGGGGCCACCTACAATGAGCAGTTCTTC.

The CDR3: CASSPGGNTGELFF. The CDR3 bases are TGTGCCAGCAGCCCGGGAGGGAATACCGGGGAGCTGTTTTTT. The chain joins TRBV5-4 to TRBJ2-2; 8 nucleotides align to TRBD2. The CDR3 extends over 14 amino acids. J was trimmed by 5 bases and V by 4 bases; bases with no gene match: 4. CDR1 is SGHNT, CDR2 YYREEE, per germline (reference sequence).

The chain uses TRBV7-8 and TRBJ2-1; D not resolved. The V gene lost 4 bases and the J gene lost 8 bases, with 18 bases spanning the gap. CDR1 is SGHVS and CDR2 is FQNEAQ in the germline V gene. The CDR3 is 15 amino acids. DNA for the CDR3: TGTGCCAGCAGCTACTCCAGGTCGACATCTGATGAGCAGTTCTTC. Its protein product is CASSYSRSTSDEQFF.

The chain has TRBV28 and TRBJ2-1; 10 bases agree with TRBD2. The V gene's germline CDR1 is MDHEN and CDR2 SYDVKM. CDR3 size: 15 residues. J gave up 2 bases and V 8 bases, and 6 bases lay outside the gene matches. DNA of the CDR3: TGTGCCAGCGATATAGCGGGAGGCCCCTACAATGAGCAGTTCTTC. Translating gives CASDIAGGPYNEQFF.

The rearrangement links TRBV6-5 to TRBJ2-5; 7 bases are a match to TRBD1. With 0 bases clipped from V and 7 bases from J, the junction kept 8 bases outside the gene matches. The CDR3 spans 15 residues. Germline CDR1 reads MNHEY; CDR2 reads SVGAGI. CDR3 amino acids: CASSYSGGASGTQYF. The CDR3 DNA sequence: TGTGCCAGCAGTTACTCAGGGGGCGCCAGCGGGACCCAGTACTTC.

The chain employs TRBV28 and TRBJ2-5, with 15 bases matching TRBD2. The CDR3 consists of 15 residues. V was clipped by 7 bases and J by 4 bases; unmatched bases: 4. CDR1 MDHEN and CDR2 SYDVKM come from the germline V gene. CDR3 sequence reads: CASTGLAGGGETQYF. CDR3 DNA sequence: TGTGCCAGCACGGGACTAGCGGGGGGTGGAGAGACCCAGTACTTC.

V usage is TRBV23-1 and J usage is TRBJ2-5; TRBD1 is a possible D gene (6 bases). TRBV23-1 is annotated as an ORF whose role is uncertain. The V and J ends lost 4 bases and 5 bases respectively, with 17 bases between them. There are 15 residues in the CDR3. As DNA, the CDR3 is TGCGCCAGCAGTCGGGGGCCAACTCCTCCGGAGACCCAGTACTTC. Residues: CASSRGPTPPETQYF.

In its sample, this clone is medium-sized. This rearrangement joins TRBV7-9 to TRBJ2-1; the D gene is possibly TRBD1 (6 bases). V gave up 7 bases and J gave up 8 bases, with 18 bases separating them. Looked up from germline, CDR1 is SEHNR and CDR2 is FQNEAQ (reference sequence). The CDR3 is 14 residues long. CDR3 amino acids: CASIPRGGRHEQFF. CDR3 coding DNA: TGTGCCAGCATACCGCGTGGGGGCCGCCATGAGCAGTTCTTC.

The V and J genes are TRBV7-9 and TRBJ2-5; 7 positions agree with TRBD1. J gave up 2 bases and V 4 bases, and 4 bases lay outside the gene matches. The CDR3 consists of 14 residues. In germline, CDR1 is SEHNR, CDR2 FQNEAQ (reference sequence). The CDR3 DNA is TGTGCCAGCAGCTCCTACAGGGGTCAAGAGACCCAGTACTTC. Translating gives CASSSYRGQETQYF.

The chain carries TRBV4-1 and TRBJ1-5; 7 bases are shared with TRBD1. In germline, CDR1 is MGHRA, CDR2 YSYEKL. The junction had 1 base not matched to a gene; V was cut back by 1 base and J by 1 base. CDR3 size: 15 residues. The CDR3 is CASSQAGQSNQPQHF. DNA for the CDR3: TGCGCCAGCAGCCAAGCGGGACAGAGCAATCAGCCCCAGCATTTT.

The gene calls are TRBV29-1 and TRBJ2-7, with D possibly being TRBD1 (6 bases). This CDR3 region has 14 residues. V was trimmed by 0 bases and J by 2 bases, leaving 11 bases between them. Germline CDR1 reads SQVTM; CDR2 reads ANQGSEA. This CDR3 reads CSVEEKDSTYEQYF. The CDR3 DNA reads TGCAGCGTTGAAGAGAAGGACAGCACCTACGAGCAGTACTTC.

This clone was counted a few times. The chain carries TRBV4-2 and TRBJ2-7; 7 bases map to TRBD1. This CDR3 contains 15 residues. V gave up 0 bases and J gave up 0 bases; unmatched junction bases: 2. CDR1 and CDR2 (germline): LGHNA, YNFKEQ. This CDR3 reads CASSQDRDSSYEQYF. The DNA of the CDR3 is TGTGCCAGCAGCCAAGATCGGGACAGCTCCTACGAGCAGTACTTC.

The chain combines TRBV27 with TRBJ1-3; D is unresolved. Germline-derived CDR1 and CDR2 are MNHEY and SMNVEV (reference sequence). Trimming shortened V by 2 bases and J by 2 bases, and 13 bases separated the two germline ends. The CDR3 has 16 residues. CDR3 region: CASSLGSPGAGNTIYF. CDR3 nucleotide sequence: TGTGCCAGCAGTTTAGGGTCCCCGGGTGCTGGAAACACCATATATTTT.

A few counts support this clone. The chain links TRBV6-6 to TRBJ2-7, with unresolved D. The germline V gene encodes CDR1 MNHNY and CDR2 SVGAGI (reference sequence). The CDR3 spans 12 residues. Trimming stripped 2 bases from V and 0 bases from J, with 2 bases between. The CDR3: CASSYSSYEQYF. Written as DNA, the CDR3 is TGTGCCAGCAGTTACAGCTCCTACGAGCAGTACTTC.

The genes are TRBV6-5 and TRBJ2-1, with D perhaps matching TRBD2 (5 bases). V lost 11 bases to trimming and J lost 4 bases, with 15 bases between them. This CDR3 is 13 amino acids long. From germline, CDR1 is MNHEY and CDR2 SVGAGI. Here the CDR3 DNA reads TGTGCCGCCAGCCGGAGGAGTTACAATGAGCAGTTCTTC. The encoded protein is CAASRRSYNEQFF.

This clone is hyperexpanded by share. The chain's CDR3 is CASSGGSPGSGNTIYF. The CDR3 DNA sequence: TGTGCCAGCAGTGGGGGGTCACCAGGCTCTGGAAACACCATATATTTT. The rearrangement links TRBV27 to TRBJ1-3; D might be TRBD1 (5 bases). V was shortened by 5 bases and J by 0 bases, with 14 bases between the two germline ends. This CDR3 is 16 amino acids long. In germline, CDR1 is MNHEY, CDR2 SMNVEV (reference sequence).

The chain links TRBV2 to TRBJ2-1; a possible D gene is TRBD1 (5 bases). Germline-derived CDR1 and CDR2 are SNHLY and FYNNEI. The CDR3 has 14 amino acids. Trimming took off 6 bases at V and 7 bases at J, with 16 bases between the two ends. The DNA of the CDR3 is TGTGCCAGCAGCGCGGACACGAGCCGGAATGAGCAGTTCTTC. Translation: CASSADTSRNEQFF.

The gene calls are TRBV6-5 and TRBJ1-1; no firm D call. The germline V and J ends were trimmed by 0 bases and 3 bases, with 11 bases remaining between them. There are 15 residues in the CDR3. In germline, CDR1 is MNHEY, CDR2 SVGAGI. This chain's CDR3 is CASSYSPGEDTEAFF. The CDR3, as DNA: TGTGCCAGCAGTTACTCTCCCGGGGAGGACACTGAAGCTTTCTTT.

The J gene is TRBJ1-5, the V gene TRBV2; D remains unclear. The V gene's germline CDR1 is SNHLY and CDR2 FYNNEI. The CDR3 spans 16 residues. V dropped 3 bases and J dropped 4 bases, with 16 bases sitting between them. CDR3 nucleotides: TGTGCCAGCAGTGAGAAGCATTTAGTAATTAATCAGCCCCAGCATTTT. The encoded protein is CASSEKHLVINQPQHF.

CDR3 in amino acids: CASSLFGEAFF. The CDR3 coding sequence is TGTGCCAGCAGTTTATTCGGTGAAGCTTTCTTT. The rearrangement joins TRBV28 to TRBJ1-1; D remains ambiguous. Germline V gene sequence: CDR1 MDHEN, CDR2 SYDVKM. The V end was cut by 1 base, the J end by 7 bases, with 4 bases between. The CDR3 is 11 residues long.

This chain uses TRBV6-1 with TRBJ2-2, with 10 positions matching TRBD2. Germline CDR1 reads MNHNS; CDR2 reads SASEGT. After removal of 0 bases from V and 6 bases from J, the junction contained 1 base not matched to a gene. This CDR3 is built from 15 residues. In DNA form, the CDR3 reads TGTGCCAGCAGTGAAGCAAGCGGGGGGGCCGGGGAGCTGTTTTTT. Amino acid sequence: CASSEASGGAGELFF.

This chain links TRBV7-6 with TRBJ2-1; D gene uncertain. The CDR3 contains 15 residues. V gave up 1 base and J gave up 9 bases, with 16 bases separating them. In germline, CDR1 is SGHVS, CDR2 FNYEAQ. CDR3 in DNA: TGTGCCAGCAGCTTAGGGCTATACCGAGGCGGTGAGCAGTTCTTC. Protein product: CASSLGLYRGGEQFF. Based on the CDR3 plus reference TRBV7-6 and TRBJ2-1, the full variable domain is GAGVSQSPRYKVTKRGQDVALRCDPISGHVSLYWYRQALGQGPEFLTYFNYEAQQDKSGLPNDRFSAERPEGSISTLTIQRTEQRDSAMYRCASSLGLYRGGEQFFGPGTRLTVL.

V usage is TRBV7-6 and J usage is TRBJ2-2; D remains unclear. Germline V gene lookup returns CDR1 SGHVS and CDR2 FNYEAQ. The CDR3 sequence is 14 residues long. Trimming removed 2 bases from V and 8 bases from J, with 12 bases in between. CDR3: CASSLTAFSGELFF. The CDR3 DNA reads TGTGCCAGCAGCTTAACAGCATTCTCTGGGGAGCTGTTTTTT.